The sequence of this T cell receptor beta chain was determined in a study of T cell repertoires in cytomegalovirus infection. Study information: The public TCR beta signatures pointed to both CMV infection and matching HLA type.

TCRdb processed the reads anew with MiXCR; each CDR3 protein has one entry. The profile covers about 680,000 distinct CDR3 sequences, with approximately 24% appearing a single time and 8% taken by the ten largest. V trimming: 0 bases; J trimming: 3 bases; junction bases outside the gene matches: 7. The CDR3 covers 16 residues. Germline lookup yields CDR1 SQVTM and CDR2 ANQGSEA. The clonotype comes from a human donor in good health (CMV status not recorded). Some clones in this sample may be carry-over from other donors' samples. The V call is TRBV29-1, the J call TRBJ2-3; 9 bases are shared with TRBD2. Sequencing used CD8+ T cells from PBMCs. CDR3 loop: CSVEEAGGPRTDTQYF. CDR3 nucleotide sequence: TGCAGCGTTGAAGAGGCGGGGGGGCCGAGAACAGATACGCAGTATTTT.